This T cell receptor (beta chain) was captured in a study of blood T cell repertoires in COVID-19. In the study overall: Both acute and convalescent COVID-19 samples were obtained from the United States, Italy and Spain.

In the study's own analysis: The assay estimated nucleated cells by amplifying reference gene primers. Sequencing used immunoSEQ multiplex PCR; TCRdb keeps in-frame clones, though not all of them. V and J calls and clone size are given by that table; D and trimming were obtained from the DNA. Of around 120,000 clones in the sample, 85% to 90% are singletons; the top ten hold 0.88%. V was pared by 7 bases and J by 5 bases, with 5 bases of the junction left unmatched. The CDR3 has 14 amino acids. Germline-derived CDR1 and CDR2 are MDHEN and SYDVKM. The sample taken for sequencing was peripheral blood. The chain combines TRBV28 with TRBJ2-5; 12 nucleotides agree with TRBD2. The sequence was obtained from a woman aged 50 to 60 with active or convalescent COVID-19. Here the CDR3 reads CASTLAGGDETQYF. The CDR3 DNA reads TGTGCCAGCACCCTAGCGGGAGGGGACGAGACCCAGTACTTC.